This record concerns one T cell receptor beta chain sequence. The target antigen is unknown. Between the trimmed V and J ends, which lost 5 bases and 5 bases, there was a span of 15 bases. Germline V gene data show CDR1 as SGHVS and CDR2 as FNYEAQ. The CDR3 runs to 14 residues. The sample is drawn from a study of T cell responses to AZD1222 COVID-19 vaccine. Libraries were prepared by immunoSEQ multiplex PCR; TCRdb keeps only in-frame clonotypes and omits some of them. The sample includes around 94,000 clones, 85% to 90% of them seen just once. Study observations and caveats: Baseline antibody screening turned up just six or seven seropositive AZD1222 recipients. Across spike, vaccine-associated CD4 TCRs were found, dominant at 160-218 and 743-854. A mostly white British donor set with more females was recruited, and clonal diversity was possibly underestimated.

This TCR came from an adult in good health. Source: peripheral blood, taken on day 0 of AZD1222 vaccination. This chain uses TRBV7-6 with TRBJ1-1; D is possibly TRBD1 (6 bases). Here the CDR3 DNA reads TGTGCCAGCAGCGCAGGACAGTTGAGGACTGAAGCTTTCTTT. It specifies CASSAGQLRTEAFF.